This is a list of T cell receptor beta chains from one sample in a study of T cell responses to AZD1222 COVID-19 vaccine. Some clones are missing from TCRdb's copy, which holds only in-frame ones; the method was immunoSEQ multiplex PCR. The profile covers approximately 67,000 clones, with 80% to 90% appearing a single time and 5% to 6.5% taken by the ten largest. Sequences were derived from peripheral blood, sampled 28 days after the second AZD1222 dose. The source of these receptors is an adult who received the AZD1222 COVID-19 vaccine. CDR3s include the opening cysteine and the closing phenylalanine or tryptophan. The order of the fields is clone size, D gene, J gene, V gene, CDR3 protein, CDR3 DNA. A D gene is named only where the DNA matches it firmly. The size entry is marked missing in some rows and otherwise reads once, few, many or a size class.

NA	NA	TRBJ2-3	TRBV27	CASSLFRTDTQYF	TGTGCCAGCAGTTTATTTCGCACAGATACGCAGTATTTT
NA	NA	TRBJ1-3	TRBV11-3	CASSLDGRDGENTIYF	TGTGCCAGCAGCTTAGACGGCCGGGACGGTGAAAACACCATATATTTT
NA	TRBD2	TRBJ2-2	TRBV18	CASSPRLAGGNTGELFF	TGTGCCAGCTCACCACGACTAGCGGGGGGGAACACCGGGGAGCTGTTTTTT
NA	NA	TRBJ2-3	TRBV2	CASKEGNTGTDTQYF	TGTGCCAGCAAAGAGGGCAATACGGGGACAGATACGCAGTATTTT
NA	TRBD2	TRBJ2-1	TRBV5-6	CASSLGLAYNEQFF	TGTGCCAGCAGCCTGGGACTAGCCTACAATGAGCAGTTCTTC
NA	TRBD1	TRBJ1-2	TRBV7-8	CASSARTGQGYTF	TGTGCCAGCAGCGCAAGGACAGGCCAAGGCTACACCTTC
few	TRBD1	TRBJ1-6	TRBV10-3	CAISADRATDSPLHF	TGTGCCATCAGTGCGGACAGGGCGACTGATTCACCCCTCCACTTT
NA	TRBD1	TRBJ1-5	TRBV5-1	CASSLLGGRNQPQHF	TGCGCCAGCAGCTTGCTAGGGGGCCGGAATCAGCCCCAGCATTTT
NA	NA	TRBJ2-1	TRBV20-1	CSARDNVEQFF	TGCAGTGCTAGAGACAATGTCGAGCAGTTCTTC
NA	NA	TRBJ1-1	TRBV19	CASSILGGTEAFF	TGTGCCAGTAGTATATTGGGAGGGACTGAAGCTTTCTTT
NA	TRBD1	TRBJ1-2	TRBV30	CAWSPGQANYGYTF	TGTGCCTGGAGTCCGGGACAGGCTAACTATGGCTACACCTTC
NA	NA	TRBJ2-7	TRBV28	CASSLFGAEQYF	TGTGCCAGCAGTTTATTTGGGGCCGAGCAGTACTTC
once	TRBD1	TRBJ2-7	TRBV4-3	CASSQGQGDRVDEQYF	TGCGCCAGCAGCCAAGGTCAGGGAGACAGGGTCGACGAGCAGTACTTC
NA	TRBD1	TRBJ2-7	TRBV30	CAWSGGYRGPYEQYF	TGTGCCTGGAGTGGTGGGTACAGGGGGCCCTACGAGCAGTACTTC
NA	NA	TRBJ1-2	TRBV6-6	CASSYKTGYTF	TGTGCCAGCAGTTACAAAACTGGCTACACCTTC
NA	TRBD1	TRBJ1-6	TRBV3-1/TRBV3-2	CASSQGQGSSYNSPLHF	TGTGCCAGCAGCCAAGGACAGGGGAGCTCCTATAATTCACCCCTCCACTTT
NA	NA	TRBJ1-4	TRBV3-1/TRBV3-2	CASSQREGGEKLFF	TGTGCCAGCAGCCAACGAGAGGGGGGGGAAAAACTGTTTTTT
once	TRBD1	TRBJ2-2	TRBV30	CAWSVPGTGANTGELFF	TGTGCCTGGAGTGTACCCGGGACAGGGGCGAACACCGGGGAGCTGTTTTTT
NA	NA	TRBJ1-2	TRBV28	CASSAQTHYGYTF	TGTGCCAGCAGCGCTCAGACCCACTATGGCTACACCTTC
NA	NA	TRBJ1-4	TRBV5-1	CASSAEARTNEKLFF	TGCGCCAGCTCGGCTGAGGCGCGAACTAATGAAAAACTGTTTTTT
once	NA	TRBJ2-2	TRBV11-2	CASSLIGNTGELFF	TGTGCCAGCAGCTTAATTGGTAACACCGGGGAGCTGTTTTTT
NA	TRBD1	TRBJ1-2	TRBV28	CASSFDRGARYGYTF	TGTGCCAGCAGTTTCGACAGGGGGGCGAGATATGGCTACACCTTC
once	NA	TRBJ2-1	TRBV4-1	CASSQPEGNEQFF	TGCGCCAGCAGCCAACCGGAGGGCAATGAGCAGTTCTTC
NA	TRBD1	TRBJ1-1	TRBV3-1/TRBV3-2	CASSLLPTGMGTEAFF	TGTGCCAGCAGCCTGCTACCGACAGGGATGGGAACTGAAGCTTTCTTT
NA	NA	TRBJ2-3	TRBV7-2	CANPLGAGDTQYF	TGTGCCAACCCCCTGGGGGCGGGAGATACGCAGTATTTT
NA	NA	TRBJ1-5	TRBV30	CAWSSLNSNQPQHF	TGTGCCTGGAGTTCGCTAAATAGCAATCAGCCCCAGCATTTT
NA	NA	TRBJ2-7	TRBV18	CASSPISNSGEQYF	TGTGCCAGCTCACCAATCTCCAACTCGGGCGAGCAGTACTTC
NA	TRBD1	TRBJ1-1	TRBV10-3	CAIKDRGPGGNTEAFF	TGTGCCATCAAGGACAGGGGGCCGGGAGGGAACACTGAAGCTTTCTTT
NA	NA	TRBJ1-2	TRBV11-2	CASSLPTVNYGYTF	TGTGCCAGCAGCTTACCGACCGTAAACTATGGCTACACCTTC
NA	NA	TRBJ2-7	TRBV30	CAWTPTGLREQYF	TGTGCCTGGACCCCCACAGGTCTACGAGAGCAGTACTTC
NA	TRBD1	TRBJ1-4	TRBV18	CASSGQGATNEKLFF	TGTGCCAGCTCAGGACAGGGGGCAACTAATGAAAAACTGTTTTTT
NA	NA	TRBJ1-4	TRBV2	CASSDEGGEKLFF	TGTGCCAGCAGTGACGAAGGGGGTGAAAAACTGTTTTTT
NA	NA	TRBJ2-2	TRBV5-1	CASSLAPGDIGELFF	TGCGCCAGCAGCTTGGCCCCGGGGGACATCGGGGAGCTGTTTTTT
NA	NA	TRBJ1-5	TRBV2	CASSEPDSNQPQHF	TGTGCCAGCAGTGAACCGGATAGCAATCAGCCCCAGCATTTT
NA	NA	TRBJ2-7	TRBV27	CASSLGTATYEQYF	TGTGCCAGCAGTTTGGGGACGGCTACCTACGAGCAGTACTTC